This passage covers 5 T cell receptor beta chains from one sample sequenced in a study of OX40 agonist ivuxolimab in advanced cancers. Profiled with immunoSEQ multiplex PCR; TCRdb holds only in-frame clones, not every one. The sample comprises about 35,000 clones, 65% to 85% of which are singletons, and over 1.5% rests with the top ten. The source was CD4+ or CD8+ T cells sorted from blood, collected in a trial of the OX40 agonist ivuxolimab. The receptors come from an adult with an advanced solid tumor such as melanoma, head and neck, liver or kidney cancer.

The J gene is TRBJ1-1, the V gene TRBV30; a possible D gene is TRBD1 (6 bases). The CDR3 is 12 residues long. From germline, CDR1 is GTSNPN and CDR2 SVGIG (reference sequence). In nucleotides, the CDR3 is TGTGCTTCCAACCGCAGGGGCACTGAAGCTTTCTTT. This codes for CASNRRGTEAFF.

This clone has just a few counts. The chain recombines TRBV9 with TRBJ2-2, with 7 bases identical to TRBD2. With 4 bases clipped from V and 0 bases from J, the junction kept 3 bases outside the gene matches. CDR3 length equals 15 residues. CDR1 and CDR2 (germline): SGDLS, YYNGEE. The CDR3 DNA is TGTGCCAGCAGCCCGCGGGGGACGAACACCGGGGAGCTGTTTTTT. Translated: CASSPRGTNTGELFF.

The V gene is TRBV7-2, the J gene TRBJ1-1; D remains ambiguous. Germline loops: CDR1 SGHTA, CDR2 FQGNSA. V was clipped by 1 base and J by 0 bases, with 6 bases between them. The CDR3 runs 14 residues. The CDR3 DNA reads as TGTGCCAGCAGCTTAGATACGGTGAACACTGAAGCTTTCTTT. This translates into CASSLDTVNTEAFF.

The J gene is TRBJ2-2, the V gene TRBV5-1; a possible D gene is TRBD1 (5 bases). The CDR3 is 14 residues long. Per germline, CDR1 SGHRS and CDR2 YFSETQ. Trimming stripped 1 base from V and 1 base from J, with 5 bases between. In DNA form, the CDR3 reads TGCGCCAGCAGCTTGCAGGGGAACACCGGGGAGCTGTTTTTT. As protein: CASSLQGNTGELFF.

The genes are TRBV5-1 and TRBJ2-3; D might be TRBD1 (6 bases). The CDR3 totals 17 residues. V gave up 0 bases and J gave up 0 bases, with 14 bases separating them. Germline CDR1 is SGHRS and CDR2 is YFSETQ. CDR3 sequence (DNA): TGCGCCAGCAGCTTGGGCAGGGGACGCTCTAGCACAGATACGCAGTATTTT. The encoded protein is CASSLGRGRSSTDTQYF.